This T cell receptor (beta chain) was profiled in a study of blood T cell repertoires in COVID-19 (dated by TCRdb to 2020 to 2022). Regarding the complete study: Collaborator samples came from the United States, Italy and Spain and covered acute and convalescent phases of COVID-19. The prospective study material was composed of cDNA or gDNA derived from T cells, B-cell-depleted T cells, or PBMCs. Subjects who had been exposed to COVID-19, were actively infected with it, or had recovered from it provided the deeply sampled blood TCRbeta repertoires that made up the dataset. The repertoires were released in a freely available public database intended as a resource for research on the immune response to SARS-CoV-2. Samples came from the ongoing ImmuneRACE study (first 160 participants) plus 1,254 subjects from 6 global collaborators. Nearly every sample came with metadata listing a de-identified subject ID, COVID-19 status, age in years and sex. HLA class I and class II types, where available, came from metadata supplied by the sample provider rather than from assay-based typing.

TCRbeta CDR3 regions were amplified from genomic DNA using the immunoSEQ Assay, a bias-controlled multiplex PCR. From the authors' description of their analysis: Nucleated cell counts per sample were estimated from amplification of reference gene primers within the assay. To quantify the absolute abundance of each unique TCRbeta CDR3 rearrangement, sequence reads were collapsed and filtered. For each sample, productive Simpson clonality was calculated by taking the square root of Simpson's diversity index across productive rearrangements. The source is immuneACCESS, and TCRdb retained only in-frame sequences with V and J called. Part of the clones is not carried over; for the studies checked, unresolved V genes explain less than half of this, and the remainder is unexplained. The DNA was the basis for D and trimming; V, J and clone size are from that table. This sample holds tens of thousands of clones; just under 85% were observed only once. About a third of the sample goes to the ten largest clones.

As concerns this clone: Its antigen remains unidentified. The record has no base qualities; no much larger clone is one base away.

Summary of the overall study and its limitations: The amount of clinical and demographic metadata varied by source and participant and was provided uncurated.

Whole blood was collected in K2EDTA tubes by collaborating institutions according to the institutions' own protocols. For TCRbeta analysis, collaborators shipped samples in one of three forms: frozen whole blood, isolated PBMCs, or DNA extracted from either of those sample types. The sequence was obtained from an older man with acute or convalescent COVID-19. The sample consisted of peripheral blood.

The DNA reads as follows: TGTGCCAGCCGTAGAGGGACTCCCTATGGCTACACCTTC. Its protein product is CASRRGTPYGYTF. This sequence uses TRBV7-2 and TRBJ1-2, with TRBD1 perhaps the D gene, on 5 matching bases. Between the V and J ends, shortened by 8 bases and 4 bases respectively, the junction contains 14 bases. The germline V gene provides CDR1 SGHTA and CDR2 FQGNSA. Measured from the cysteine to the phenylalanine, the CDR3 is 13 residues long. Kept here is only the CDR3 DNA, which spans 39 bases and is read in frame from base 1.